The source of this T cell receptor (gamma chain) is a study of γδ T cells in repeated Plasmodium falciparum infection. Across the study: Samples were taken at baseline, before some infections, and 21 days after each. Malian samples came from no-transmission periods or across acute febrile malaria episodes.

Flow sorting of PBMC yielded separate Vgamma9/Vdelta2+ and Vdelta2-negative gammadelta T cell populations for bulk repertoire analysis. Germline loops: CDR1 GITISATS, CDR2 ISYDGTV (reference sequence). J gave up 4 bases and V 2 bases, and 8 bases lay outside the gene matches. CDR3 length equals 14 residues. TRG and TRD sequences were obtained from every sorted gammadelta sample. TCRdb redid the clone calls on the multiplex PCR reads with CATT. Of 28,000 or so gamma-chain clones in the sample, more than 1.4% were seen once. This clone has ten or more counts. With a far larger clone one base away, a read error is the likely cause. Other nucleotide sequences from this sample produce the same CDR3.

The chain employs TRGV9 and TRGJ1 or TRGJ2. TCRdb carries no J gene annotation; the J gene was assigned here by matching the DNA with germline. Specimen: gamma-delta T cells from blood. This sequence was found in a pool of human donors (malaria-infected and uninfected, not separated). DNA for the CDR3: TGTGCCTTGTGGGAGGCGCACCGCTATTATAAGAAACTCTTT. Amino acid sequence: CALWEAHRYYKKLF.